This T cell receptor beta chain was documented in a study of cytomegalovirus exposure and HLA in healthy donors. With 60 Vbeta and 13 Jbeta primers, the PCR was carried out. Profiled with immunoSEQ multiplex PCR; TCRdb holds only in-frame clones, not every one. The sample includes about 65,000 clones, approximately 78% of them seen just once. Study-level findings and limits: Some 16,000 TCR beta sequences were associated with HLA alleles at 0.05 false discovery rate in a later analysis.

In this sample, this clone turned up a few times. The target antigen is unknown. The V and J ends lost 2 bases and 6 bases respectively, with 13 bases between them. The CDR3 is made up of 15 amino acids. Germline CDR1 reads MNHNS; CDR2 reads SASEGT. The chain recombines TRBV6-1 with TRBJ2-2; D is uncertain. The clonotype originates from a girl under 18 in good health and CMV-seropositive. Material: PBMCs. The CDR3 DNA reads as TGTGCCAGCAGTGAACCCCCTGTCAGGTCCGGGGAGCTGTTTTTT. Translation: CASSEPPVRSGELFF.